This T cell receptor (beta chain) was captured in a study of blood T cell repertoires in COVID-19. Study-wide context: The United States, Italy and Spain supplied acute and convalescent COVID-19 samples.

Residents of about two dozen US areas, aged roughly 18 to 89 years, made up the participants. The data were produced by immunoSEQ multiplex PCR, yet TCRdb's version contains in-frame clones alone and is incomplete. The sample yields about 350,000 clones, approximately 87% seen once. The source is a woman aged 30 to 39 who had recovered from COVID-19. Sequenced: PBMCs or T cells enriched from blood (not recorded which).

In nucleotides, the CDR3 is TGTGCCAGCACCCCAGGGCAGGGGGCGCGCAATGAGCAGTTCTTC. Translated: CASTPGQGARNEQFF. The chain combines TRBV28 with TRBJ2-1, with TRBD1 matching 8 bases. Germline assignment: CDR1 MDHEN and CDR2 SYDVKM. The CDR3 runs to 15 residues. Trimming took 7 bases from V and 6 from J; bases not matched to a gene: 11.